Below, 18 T cell receptor beta chains from the same sample are listed, as sequenced in a study of T-cell reconstitution after alpha-beta-depleted transplantation in children. TCRbeta library preparation incorporated unique molecular identifiers. TCRdb reprocessed the PCR reads via MiXCR and lists one record per CDR3 protein. The sample includes 500,000 to 600,000 distinct CDR3 sequences, 15% to 20% of them seen just once. This specimen consisted of PBMCs from the stem cell graft donor, obtained from the stem cell graft. These receptors were obtained from a human donor who donated a stem cell graft to a child with acute lymphoblastic leukemia.

This clonotype has a handful of counts. This sequence joins TRBV12-3 or TRBV12-4 and TRBJ2-7; TRBD2 matches at 14 bases. The CDR3 covers 14 residues. After removal of 5 bases from V and 6 bases from J, the junction contained 3 bases not matched to a gene. In DNA, the CDR3 is TGTGCCAGCAGTCAAGGACTAGCGGGAGGCGAGCAGTACTTC. It encodes CASSQGLAGGEQYF.

The V and J genes are TRBV7-9 and TRBJ2-3, with TRBD1 matching over 7 bases. This CDR3 is built from 16 residues. Germline trimming cut 5 bases from V and 2 bases from J; bases unmatched to any gene: 10. Germline assignment: CDR1 SEHNR and CDR2 FQNEAQ (reference sequence). The CDR3 loop reads CASSDTRDSLTDTQYF. CDR3 in DNA: TGTGCCAGCAGCGATACCCGGGACAGCCTCACAGATACGCAGTATTTT.

This clonotype was recorded a few times. The gene calls are TRBV5-1 and TRBJ1-1; D is undetermined. CDR1 is SGHRS, CDR2 YFSETQ, per germline. The CDR3 has 15 amino acids. V gave up 2 bases and J gave up 0 bases, with 11 bases separating them. DNA of the CDR3: TGCGCCAGCAGCTTCACCGAGTTCATGAACACTGAAGCTTTCTTT. As protein: CASSFTEFMNTEAFF.

This chain links TRBV2 with TRBJ1-1; 9 nucleotides agree with TRBD1. In germline, CDR1 is SNHLY, CDR2 FYNNEI. V was pared by 7 bases and J by 10 bases, with 19 bases of the junction left unmatched. CDR3 length: 16 amino acids. This CDR3 is CASTEDRGERRGGAFF. The CDR3 coding sequence is TGTGCCAGCACTGAGGACAGGGGCGAGAGGAGAGGTGGAGCTTTCTTT.

This clonotype was detected only a few times. The CDR3 loop reads CASTLRIAGTDTQYF. CDR3 bases: TGTGCCAGCACTTTGCGAATCGCAGGGACAGATACGCAGTATTTT. The chain has TRBV12-3 or TRBV12-4 and TRBJ2-3, with D tentatively TRBD1 (5 bases). The ends were cut back, 7 bases at V and 3 bases at J, with 17 bases in the middle. The CDR3 totals 15 residues.

The chain combines TRBV10-3 with TRBJ2-5; the D gene could be TRBD1 or TRBD2 (5 bases each). CDR1 ENHRY and CDR2 SYGVKD come from the germline V gene. Trimming removed 3 bases at V and 1 base at J, with 9 bases between. CDR3 length equals 14 residues. The CDR3 region has the DNA TGTGCCATCAGTGAAGTTGGGACCCAAGAGACCCAGTACTTC. Encoded protein: CAISEVGTQETQYF.

Only a few counts were recorded for this clonotype. This chain connects TRBV6-2 or TRBV6-3 to TRBJ1-1; possible D gene TRBD1, 5 bases. The germline CDR1 and CDR2 sequences are MNHEY and SVGEGT. The CDR3 covers 13 residues. V shed 8 bases and J shed 5 bases, with 15 bases lying between them. CDR3 nucleotide sequence: TGTGCCAGCGGCCAGATGGGGGAAACTGAAGCTTTCTTT. Protein product: CASGQMGETEAFF.

The chain joins TRBV11-2 to TRBJ2-5; 9 bases agree with TRBD1. CDR3 length equals 14 residues. Trimming at V came to 6 bases and at J to 8 bases, leaving 10 bases not matched to a gene. Per germline, CDR1 SGHAT and CDR2 FQNNGV. The CDR3 protein is CASSPTGGYKTQYF. The CDR3 coding sequence is TGTGCCAGCAGTCCTACAGGGGGCTATAAAACCCAGTACTTC.

This chain joins TRBV15 and TRBJ2-2; the match to TRBD2 covers 8 bases. The V and J ends lost 10 bases and 3 bases, in that order; junction bases with no gene match: 10. The CDR3 length is 15 residues. From germline, CDR1 is LNHNV and CDR2 YYDKDF (reference sequence). The CDR3 DNA follows: TGTGCCAGCAGTAGGAGGCGGGAGGACACCGGGGAGCTGTTTTTT. Its protein is CASSRRREDTGELFF. The complete variable domain, with remaining parts taken from reference TRBV15 and TRBJ2-2, reads DAMVIQNPRYQVTQFGKPVTLSCSQTLNHNVMYWYQQKSSQAPKLLFHYYDKDFNNEADTPDNFQSRRPNTSFCFLDIRSPGLGDTAMYLCASSRRREDTGELFFGEGSRLTVL.

This clonotype was found a few times. CDR3 nucleotides: TGTGCCAGCAGCTTAGCGCCGGGAGGTTACAATGAGCAGTTCTTC. It translates to CASSLAPGGYNEQFF. V is TRBV7-2 and J is TRBJ2-1; TRBD2 agrees at 7 bases. CDR1 and CDR2 (germline): SGHTA, FQGNSA. The CDR3 has 15 amino acids. With V trimmed by 0 bases and J by 4 bases, 3 bases remained unmatched. The full variable domain, with the rest looked up from reference TRBV7-2 and TRBJ2-1, is GAGVSQSPSNKVTEKGKDVELRCDPISGHTALYWYRQSLGQGLEFLIYFQGNSAPDKSGLPSDRFSAERTGGSVSTLTIQRTQQEDSAVYLCASSLAPGGYNEQFFGPGTRLTVL.

This clonotype has more than one count but fewer than ten. This chain links TRBV28 with TRBJ2-5, with D tentatively TRBD1 (6 bases). Germline V gene lookup returns CDR1 MDHEN and CDR2 SYDVKM. The CDR3 has 17 amino acids. V lost 10 bases and J lost 3, with 27 bases in between. The CDR3 DNA is TGTGCCACCCGAGGGGGTGCGCTACAAGTATTCGAAGAGACCCAGTACTTC. Its translation: CATRGGALQVFEETQYF.

The V and J genes are TRBV12-3 or TRBV12-4 and TRBJ2-7, with D possibly matching TRBD1 (8 bases). V lost 7 bases, J lost 6 bases, and 19 bases lay in between. The CDR3 extends over 14 amino acids. The CDR3 spells CASNQQGGAGEQYF. In nucleotides, the CDR3 is TGTGCCAGCAATCAACAGGGGGGGGCCGGCGAGCAGTACTTC.

This clonotype was picked up a small number of times. The genes are TRBV6-2 or TRBV6-3 and TRBJ1-5; D gene ambiguous. The CDR3 runs 15 residues. Trimming took 2 bases from V and 0 from J, leaving 8 bases between them. Germline loops: CDR1 MNHEY, CDR2 SVGEGT. In nucleotides, the CDR3 is TGTGCCAGCAGTTACGTGGGAGTTAGCAATCAGCCCCAGCATTTT. Its translation is CASSYVGVSNQPQHF.

The genes are TRBV7-3 and TRBJ2-2; 16 bases are a match to TRBD2. V was clipped by 5 bases and J by 4 bases; unmatched bases: 7. Germline V CDR1 and CDR2: SGHTA, FQGTGA. The CDR3 consists of 18 residues. CDR3 bases: TGTGCCAGCAGCGCGGGACTAGCGGGAGGGCGTGGCACCGGGGAGCTGTTTTTT. The encoded protein is CASSAGLAGGRGTGELFF.

This clonotype was detected only a few times. The genes are TRBV14 and TRBJ2-1; 10 bases agree with TRBD2. Trimming cost V 4 bases and J 2 bases; bases outside gene matches: 5. CDR3 length: 16 residues. CDR1 is SGHDN and CDR2 is FVKESK in the germline V gene. In DNA, the CDR3 is TGTGCCAGCAGCCTCTGGACTAGCGGTACCTACAATGAGCAGTTCTTC. Its translation is CASSLWTSGTYNEQFF. The full variable domain, rest sourced from reference TRBV14 and TRBJ2-1, is EAGVTQFPSHSVIEKGQTVTLRCDPISGHDNLYWYRRVMGKEIKFLLHFVKESKQDESGMPNNRFLAERTGGTYSTLKVQPAELEDSGVYFCASSLWTSGTYNEQFFGPGTRLTVL.

This CDR3 is CASSPYGTDTQYF. In DNA, the CDR3 is TGTGCCAGCAGCCCATACGGTACAGATACGCAGTATTTT. V is TRBV9 and J is TRBJ2-3; unclear D gene. The CDR3 has 13 amino acids. V lost 4 bases to trimming and J lost 3 bases, with 9 bases between them. Germline-derived CDR1 and CDR2 are SGDLS and YYNGEE.

This clonotype has just a few counts. This chain joins TRBV6-2 or TRBV6-3 and TRBJ2-7; either TRBD1 or TRBD2 may fit D (5 bases each). The germline CDR1 and CDR2 sequences are MNHEY and SVGEGT. V was trimmed by 6 bases and J by 2 bases, leaving 17 bases between them. This CDR3 has 15 amino acids. CDR3 DNA: TGTGCCAGCAGGACGAGGGGCGGTGGAACCTACGAGCAGTACTTC. Protein product: CASRTRGGGTYEQYF.

V is TRBV12-3 or TRBV12-4 and J is TRBJ2-7, with no clear D. This CDR3 spans 15 amino acids. V was shortened by 6 bases and J by 3 bases, with 18 bases between the two germline ends. The chain's CDR3 is CASRNPGLLNYEQYF. The CDR3 DNA reads TGTGCCAGCAGAAATCCCGGGCTCCTAAACTACGAGCAGTACTTC.